This T cell receptor beta chain was retrieved from a study of OX40 agonist ivuxolimab in advanced cancers. Regarding the study as a whole: Among the lowest levels of clonal expansion were found in partial responders at 0.1-3.0 mg/kg. CD4+ and CD8+ blood T cells expanded clonally by week 6 at 0.1 to 3.0 mg/kg. In general, CD8+ T cells held more expanded clones than CD4+ did, on average. Researchers did not establish what antigens the expanded peripheral T cells target.

Per the germline V gene, CDR1 is PRHDT and CDR2 is FYEKMQ (reference sequence). V shed 5 bases and J shed 0 bases, with 10 bases lying between them. The CDR3 covers 15 residues. Using immunoSEQ multiplex PCR, the repertoire was profiled, and TCRdb retains in-frame clones only, with some absent. The data hold 55,000 to 85,000 clones, with approximately 90% observed a single time. A note on this clone: Its antigen is unknown.

Source: CD4+ or CD8+ T cells sorted from blood, taken in a trial of the OX40 agonist ivuxolimab. The TCR originated in an adult with an advanced solid tumor such as melanoma, head and neck, liver or kidney cancer. The chain employs TRBV13 and TRBJ2-2, with D perhaps matching TRBD2 (6 bases). CDR3 DNA sequence: TGTGCCAGCAGCCCGGGGAGGTCGAACACCGGGGAGCTGTTTTTT. It translates to CASSPGRSNTGELFF.